This T cell receptor beta chain comes out of a study of cytomegalovirus exposure and HLA in healthy donors. Notes on the study in general: In a later analysis, across HLA loci, associated TCR counts were highest for DRB1, lowest for HLA-C. What was likely a sequencing artifact was a cluster of highly shared sequence variants.

Germline CDR1 is SGHAT and CDR2 is FQNNGV. Trimming took 3 bases from V and 9 from J; bases not matched to a gene: 4. This CDR3 has 13 amino acids. Everyone who donated was a healthy bone marrow donor. PCR amplification relied on 60 Vbeta primers (plus 13 Jbeta primers). Produced via immunoSEQ multiplex PCR; TCRdb's table is partial and in-frame only. The data show roughly 170,000 clones, 80% to 85% seen once. As to this clone: The target antigen is unknown.

Sample: PBMCs. The V and J genes are TRBV11-2 and TRBJ2-1, with 8 bases that match TRBD2. The sequence was obtained from a woman aged 25 to 39 in good health and CMV-seronegative. CDR3 nucleotides: TGTGCCAGCAGCTTGGTTCTAGCGGGTGAGCAGTTCTTC. Protein: CASSLVLAGEQFF.